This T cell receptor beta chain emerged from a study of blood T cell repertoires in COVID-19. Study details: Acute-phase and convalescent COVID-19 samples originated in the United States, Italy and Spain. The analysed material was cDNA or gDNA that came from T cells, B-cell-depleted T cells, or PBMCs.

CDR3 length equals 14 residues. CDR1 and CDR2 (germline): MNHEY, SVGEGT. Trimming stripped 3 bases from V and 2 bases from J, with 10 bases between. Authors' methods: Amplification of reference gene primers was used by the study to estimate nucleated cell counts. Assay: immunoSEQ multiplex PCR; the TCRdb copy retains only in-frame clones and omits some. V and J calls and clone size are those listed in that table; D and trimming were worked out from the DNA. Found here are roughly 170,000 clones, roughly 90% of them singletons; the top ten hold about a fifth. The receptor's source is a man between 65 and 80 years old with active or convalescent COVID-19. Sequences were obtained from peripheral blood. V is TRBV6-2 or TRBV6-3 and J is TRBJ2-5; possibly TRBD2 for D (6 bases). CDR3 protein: CASSYSGPQETQYF. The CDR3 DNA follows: TGTGCCAGCAGTTATAGCGGCCCTCAAGAGACCCAGTACTTC.